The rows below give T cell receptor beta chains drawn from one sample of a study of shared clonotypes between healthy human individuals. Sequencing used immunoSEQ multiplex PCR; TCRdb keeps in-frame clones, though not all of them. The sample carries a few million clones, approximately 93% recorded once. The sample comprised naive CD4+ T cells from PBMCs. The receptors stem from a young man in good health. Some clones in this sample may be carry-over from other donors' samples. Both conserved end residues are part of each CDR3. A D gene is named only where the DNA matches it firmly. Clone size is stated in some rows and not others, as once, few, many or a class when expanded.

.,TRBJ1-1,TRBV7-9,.,TGTGCCAGCAGCCTGGAGGGGGCTGAAGCTTTCTTT,CASSLEGAEAFF
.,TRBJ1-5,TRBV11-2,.,TGTGCCAGCAGCTTAGAGGGTGACACGCCCCAGCATTTT,CASSLEGDTPQHF
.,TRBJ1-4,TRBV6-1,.,TGTGCCAGCAGTGGATTGGGCCTTTGGGCTAATGAAAAACTGTTTTTT,CASSGLGLWANEKLFF
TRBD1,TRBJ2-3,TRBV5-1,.,TGCGCCAGCAGCCCCGAGGGGGCGTTGGCAGATACGCAGTATTTT,CASSPEGALADTQYF
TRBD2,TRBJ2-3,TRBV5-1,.,TGCGCCAGCAGCAAGGGACTAGTTTCAGATACGCAGTATTTT,CASSKGLVSDTQYF
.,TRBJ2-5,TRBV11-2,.,TGTGCCAGCAGCTTTGGCTTAGTGGGGCAAGAGACCCAGTACTTC,CASSFGLVGQETQYF
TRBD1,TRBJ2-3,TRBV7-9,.,TGTGCCAGCAGCCCCGGGACAGGGGCAGATACGCAGTATTTT,CASSPGTGADTQYF
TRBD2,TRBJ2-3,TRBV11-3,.,TGTGCCAGCAGGGGGGGGACTAGCTCTGGAGATACGCAGTATTTT,CASRGGTSSGDTQYF
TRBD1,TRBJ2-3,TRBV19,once,TGTGCCACCACAGGGGTCAACACAGATACGCAGTATTTT,CATTGVNTDTQYF
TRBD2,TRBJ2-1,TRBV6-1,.,TGTGCCAGCAGTGGGCTTTACGCGGGAGGCTACAATGAGCAGTTCTTC,CASSGLYAGGYNEQFF
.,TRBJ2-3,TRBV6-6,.,TGTGCCAGCAGTTATGGGGGCGTGACAGATACGCAGTATTTT,CASSYGGVTDTQYF
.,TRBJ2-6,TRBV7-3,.,TGTGCCAGCAGCTCGTCGGGCCGCGGGGCCAACGTCCTGACTTTC,CASSSSGRGANVLTF